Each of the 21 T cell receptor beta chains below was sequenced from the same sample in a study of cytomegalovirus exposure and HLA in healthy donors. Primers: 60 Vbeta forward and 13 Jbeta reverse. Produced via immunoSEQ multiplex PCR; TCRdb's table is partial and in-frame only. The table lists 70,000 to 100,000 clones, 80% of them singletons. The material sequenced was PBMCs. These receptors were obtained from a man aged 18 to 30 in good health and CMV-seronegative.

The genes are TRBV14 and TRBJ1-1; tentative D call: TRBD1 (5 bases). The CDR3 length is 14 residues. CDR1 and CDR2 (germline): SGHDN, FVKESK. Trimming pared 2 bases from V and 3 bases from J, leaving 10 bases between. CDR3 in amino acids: CASSQLLGDTEAFF. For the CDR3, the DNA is TGTGCCAGCAGCCAACTCCTAGGGGACACTGAAGCTTTCTTT.

CDR3: CASSHSGQGVGETQYF. The CDR3 DNA reads TGTGCCAGCAGCCATAGCGGACAGGGGGTAGGAGAGACCCAGTACTTC. The chain carries TRBV4-2 and TRBJ2-5, with 10 bases that match TRBD1. The V gene's germline CDR1 is LGHNA and CDR2 YNFKEQ. This CDR3 contains 16 residues. Trimming at V came to 3 bases and at J to 4 bases, leaving 8 bases not matched to a gene.

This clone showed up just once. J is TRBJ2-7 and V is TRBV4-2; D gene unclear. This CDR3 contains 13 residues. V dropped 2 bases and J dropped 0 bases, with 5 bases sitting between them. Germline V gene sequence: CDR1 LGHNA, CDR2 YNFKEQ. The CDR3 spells CASSQSFSYEQYF. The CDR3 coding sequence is TGTGCCAGCAGCCAAAGCTTCTCCTACGAGCAGTACTTC.

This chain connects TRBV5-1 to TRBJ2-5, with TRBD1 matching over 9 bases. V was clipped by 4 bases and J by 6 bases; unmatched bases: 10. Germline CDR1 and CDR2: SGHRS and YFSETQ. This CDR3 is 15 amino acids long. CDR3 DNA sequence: TGCGCCAGCAGCCAATCGGGACAGGGCATGAAGACCCAGTACTTC. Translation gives CASSQSGQGMKTQYF.

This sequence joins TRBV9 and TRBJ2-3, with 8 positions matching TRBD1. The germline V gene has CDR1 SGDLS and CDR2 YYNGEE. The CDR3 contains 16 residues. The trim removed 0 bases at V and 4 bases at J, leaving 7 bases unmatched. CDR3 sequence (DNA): TGTGCCAGCAGCGTAGATTGGACAGGGAGTGCAGATACGCAGTATTTT. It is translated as CASSVDWTGSADTQYF.

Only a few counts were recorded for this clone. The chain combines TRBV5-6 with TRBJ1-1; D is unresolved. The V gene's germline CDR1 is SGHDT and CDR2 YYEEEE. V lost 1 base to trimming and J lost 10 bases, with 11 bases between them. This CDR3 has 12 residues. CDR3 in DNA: TGTGCCAGCAGCTTGAGTGGGAGTGGAGCTTTCTTT. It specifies CASSLSGSGAFF.

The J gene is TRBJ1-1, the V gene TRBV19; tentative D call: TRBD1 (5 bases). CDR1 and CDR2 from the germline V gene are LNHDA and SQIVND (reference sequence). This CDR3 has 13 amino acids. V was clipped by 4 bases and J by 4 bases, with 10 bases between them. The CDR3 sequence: CASSNSGGTEAFF. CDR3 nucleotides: TGTGCCAGTAGTAATTCGGGGGGCACTGAAGCTTTCTTT. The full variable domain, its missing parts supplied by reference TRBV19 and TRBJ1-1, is DGGITQSPKYLFRKEGQNVTLSCEQNLNHDAMYWYRQDPGQGLRLIYYSQIVNDFQKGDIAEGYSVSREKKESFPLTVTSAQKNPTAFYLCASSNSGGTEAFFGQGTRLTVV.

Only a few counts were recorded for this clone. In DNA form, the CDR3 reads TGTGCTAGTGGACGCGGAGACGGGAGCACAGATACGCAGTATTTT. Protein sequence: CASGRGDGSTDTQYF. The genes are TRBV12-5 and TRBJ2-3; D not certain. The germline V gene has CDR1 LGHNT and CDR2 FRNRAP. Trimming shortened V by 6 bases and J by 0 bases, and 13 bases separated the two germline ends. The CDR3 is 15 amino acids.

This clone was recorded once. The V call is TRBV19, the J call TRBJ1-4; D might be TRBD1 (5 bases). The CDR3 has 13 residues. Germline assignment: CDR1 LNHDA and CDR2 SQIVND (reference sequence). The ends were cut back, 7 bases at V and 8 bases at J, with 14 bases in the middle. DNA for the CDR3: TGTGCCAGTATGAGGAGGGGTGGGGAAAAACTGTTTTTT. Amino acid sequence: CASMRRGGEKLFF. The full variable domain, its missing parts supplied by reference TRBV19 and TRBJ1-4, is DGGITQSPKYLFRKEGQNVTLSCEQNLNHDAMYWYRQDPGQGLRLIYYSQIVNDFQKGDIAEGYSVSREKKESFPLTVTSAQKNPTAFYLCASMRRGGEKLFFGSGTQLSVL.

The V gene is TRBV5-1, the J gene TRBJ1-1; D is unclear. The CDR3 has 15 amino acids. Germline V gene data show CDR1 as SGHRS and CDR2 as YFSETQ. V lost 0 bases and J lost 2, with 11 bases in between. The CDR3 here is CASSLGSGVNTEAFF. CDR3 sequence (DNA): TGCGCCAGCAGCTTGGGAAGCGGGGTTAACACTGAAGCTTTCTTT. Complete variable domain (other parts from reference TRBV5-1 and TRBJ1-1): KAGVTQTPRYLIKTRGQQVTLSCSPISGHRSVSWYQQTPGQGLQFLFEYFSETQRNKGNFPGRFSGRQFSNSRSEMNVSTLELGDSALYLCASSLGSGVNTEAFFGQGTRLTVV.

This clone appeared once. The CDR3 sequence is CASSWTGQGQYF. The CDR3 DNA follows: TGTGCCAGCAGCTGGACTGGGCAGGGGCAGTACTTC. The chain is built from TRBV7-9 and TRBJ2-5, with D perhaps matching TRBD1 (6 bases). The germline V gene has CDR1 SEHNR and CDR2 FQNEAQ (reference sequence). This CDR3 comprises 12 residues. V was shortened by 4 bases and J by 11 bases, with 14 bases between the two germline ends.

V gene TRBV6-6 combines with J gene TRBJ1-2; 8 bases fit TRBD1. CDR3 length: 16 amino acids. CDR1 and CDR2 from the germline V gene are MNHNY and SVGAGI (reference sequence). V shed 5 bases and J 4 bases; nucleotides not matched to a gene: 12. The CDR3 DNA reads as TGTGCCAGCAGTACTCCCCCCGACAGGGGTGGCTATGGCTACACCTTC. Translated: CASSTPPDRGGYGYTF.

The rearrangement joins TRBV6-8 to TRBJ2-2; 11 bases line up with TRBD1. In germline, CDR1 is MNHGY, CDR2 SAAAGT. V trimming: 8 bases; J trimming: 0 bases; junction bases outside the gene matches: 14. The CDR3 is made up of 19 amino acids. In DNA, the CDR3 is TGTGCCAGCGGACAGGGGGCGCGAGCACGGTTCGCGAACACCGGGGAGCTGTTTTTT. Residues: CASGQGARARFANTGELFF.

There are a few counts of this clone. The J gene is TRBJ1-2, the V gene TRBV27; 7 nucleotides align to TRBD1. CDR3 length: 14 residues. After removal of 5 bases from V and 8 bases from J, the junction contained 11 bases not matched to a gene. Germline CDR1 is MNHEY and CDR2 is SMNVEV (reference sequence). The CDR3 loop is CASSQYRGGEGYTF. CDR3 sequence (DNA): TGTGCCAGCAGTCAATACAGGGGCGGTGAAGGCTACACCTTC.

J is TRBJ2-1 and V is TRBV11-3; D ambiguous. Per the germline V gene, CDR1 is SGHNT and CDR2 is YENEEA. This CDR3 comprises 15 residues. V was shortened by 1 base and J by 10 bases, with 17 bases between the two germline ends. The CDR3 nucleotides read TGTGCCAGCAGCTTAGCAGGCCCCCCTCCAGGCGAGCAGTTCTTC. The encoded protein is CASSLAGPPPGEQFF.

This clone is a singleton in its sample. CDR3 DNA: TGTGCCAGCAGTGAATATGGGACAGGGTTGAACTATGGCTACACCTTC. This translates into CASSEYGTGLNYGYTF. The rearrangement uses TRBV25-1 and TRBJ1-2; 9 nucleotides agree with TRBD1. The CDR3 is 16 amino acids. CDR1 is MGHDK, CDR2 SYGVNS, per germline. V gave up 0 bases and J gave up 2 bases; unmatched junction bases: 4.

The DNA of the CDR3 is TGTGCCAGCTCACCAATAAAAACCGGGGAGCTGTTTTTT. It yields the protein CASSPIKTGELFF. The rearrangement links TRBV18 to TRBJ2-2, with D hard to call. The CDR3 totals 13 residues. Germline V lookup: CDR1 KGHSH, CDR2 LQKENI. Deletions cut 2 bases from V and 5 bases from J, with 6 bases between.

In nucleotides, the CDR3 is TGTGCCAGCAAGGGGGACAGGGCCTTGTCCACTGAAGCTTTCTTT. Translated, it gives CASKGDRALSTEAFF. The chain uses TRBV6-5 and TRBJ1-1; TRBD1 aligns across 9 bases. The germline gives CDR1 MNHEY, CDR2 SVGAGI. This CDR3 has 15 residues. Germline trimming cut 7 bases from V and 4 bases from J; bases unmatched to any gene: 10.

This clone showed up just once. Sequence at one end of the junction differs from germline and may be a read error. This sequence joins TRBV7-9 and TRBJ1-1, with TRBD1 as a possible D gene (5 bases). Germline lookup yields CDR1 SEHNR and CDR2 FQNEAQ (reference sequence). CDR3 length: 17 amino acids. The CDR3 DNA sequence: TGTTCCAGCAGCTTAGGTTCTTCCAGGGTAGGTCGCACTGAAGCTTTCTTT. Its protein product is CSSSLGSSRVGRTEAFF.

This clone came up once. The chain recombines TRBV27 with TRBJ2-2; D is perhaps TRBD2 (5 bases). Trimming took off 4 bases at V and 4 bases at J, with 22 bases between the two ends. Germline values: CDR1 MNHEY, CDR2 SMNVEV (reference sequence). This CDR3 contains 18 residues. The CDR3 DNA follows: TGTGCCAGCAGTTCCTCCCCCTGGAGGACTCTCAGCACCGGGGAGCTGTTTTTT. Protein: CASSSSPWRTLSTGELFF.

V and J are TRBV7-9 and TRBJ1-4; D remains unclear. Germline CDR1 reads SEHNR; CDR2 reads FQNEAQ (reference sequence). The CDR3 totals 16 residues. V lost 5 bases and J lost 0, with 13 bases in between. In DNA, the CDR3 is TGTGCCAGCAGCACCTCTTACACCGCAACTAATGAAAAACTGTTTTTT. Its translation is CASSTSYTATNEKLFF.